These 3 T cell receptor beta chains were sequenced from one sample in a study of T cell repertoires in cytomegalovirus infection. TCRdb fed the reads into MiXCR, producing one record per CDR3 protein. This sample has roughly 320,000 distinct CDR3 sequences, with 8% to 10% found just once. Material for sequencing was PBMCs. Source of these receptors: a human donor in good health (CMV status not recorded). Some clones in this sample may be carry-over from other donors' samples.

This clonotype was counted many times. The chain carries TRBV7-7 and TRBJ2-5; 8 nucleotides match TRBD2. This CDR3 comprises 17 residues. CDR1 and CDR2 from the germline V gene are SSHAT and FNYEAQ (reference sequence). The trim removed 1 base at V and 0 bases at J, leaving 7 bases unmatched. In DNA, the CDR3 is TGTGCCAGCAGCTTAGTCCCCCTAGCGGGCGACCAAGAGACCCAGTACTTC. This gives the protein CASSLVPLAGDQETQYF.

This clonotype was detected only a few times. The chain has TRBV3-1 and TRBJ1-5; D not resolved. Trimming took 4 bases from V and 3 from J, leaving 22 bases between them. The V gene's germline CDR1 is LGHDT and CDR2 YNNKEL (reference sequence). The CDR3 extends over 18 amino acids. The CDR3 loop is CASSPRAPGVLNNQPQHF. CDR3 DNA sequence: TGTGCCAGCAGCCCCCGGGCCCCCGGAGTTCTAAACAATCAGCCCCAGCATTTT.

This sequence joins TRBV12-3 or TRBV12-4 and TRBJ1-2; D not certain. Trimming took off 1 base at V and 8 bases at J, with 11 bases between the two ends. The CDR3 contains 13 residues. The CDR3 nucleotides read TGTGCCAGCAGTTTAGTCGCGCCTGGGGGCTACACCTTC. Translated, it gives CASSLVAPGGYTF.